This T cell receptor (beta chain) appears in the sequencing data of a study of T cells in localized non-small cell lung cancer. TCRdb keeps only in-frame clones here, not all; method: immunoSEQ multiplex PCR. The sample holds fewer than 40,000 clones; approximately 88% are singletons and the top ten take 2.5% to 3%. V was pared by 2 bases and J by 7 bases, with 14 bases between. Per the germline V gene, CDR1 is MNHNS and CDR2 is SASEGT. The CDR3 is 14 amino acids. The TCR sequence derives from a female donor of 60 years or more with stage I lung adenocarcinoma. The sample here was peripheral blood, taken before any cancer treatment. The chain recombines TRBV6-1 with TRBJ1-1, with D possibly TRBD1 on 6 matching bases. Here the CDR3 DNA reads TGTGCCAGCAGTGAAATTCCCGAGGGGGGTGAAGCTTTCTTT. Its protein is CASSEIPEGGEAFF.